Below are 10 T cell receptor beta chains sequenced from a single sample in a study of blood T cell repertoires in COVID-19. The protocol was immunoSEQ multiplex PCR, while the TCRdb copy is restricted to in-frame clones and leaves out a portion. The sample has approximately 120,000 clones, 75% to 90% seen once; the top ten hold 3.2%. Sequencing was carried out using peripheral blood. The origin of the receptors is an elderly woman with COVID-19, enrolled during active disease.

In DNA, the CDR3 is TGTGCCAGCAGCCCCCGGAGTCCCGGAGAGACCCAGTACTTC. Translated, it gives CASSPRSPGETQYF. The rearrangement links TRBV9 to TRBJ2-5; unclear D gene. Deletions cut 4 bases from V and 4 bases from J, with 14 bases between. The CDR3 is 14 amino acids. Germline CDR1 SGDLS, CDR2 YYNGEE. Full variable domain (remainder filled in from reference TRBV9 and TRBJ2-5): DSGVTQTPKHLITATGQRVTLRCSPRSGDLSVYWYQQSLDQGLQFLIQYYNGEERAKGNILERFSAQQFPDLHSELNLSSLELGDSALYFCASSPRSPGETQYFGPGTRLLVL.

The chain uses TRBV2 and TRBJ1-5; no clear D gene. CDR1 is SNHLY and CDR2 is FYNNEI in the germline V gene. V was pared by 1 base and J by 2 bases, with 9 bases between. This CDR3 comprises 15 residues. DNA for the CDR3: TGTGCCAGCAGTGAAGATGGAGGAGGCAATCAGCCCCAGCATTTT. Its translation is CASSEDGGGNQPQHF.

The rearrangement uses TRBV18 and TRBJ1-5; 8 nucleotides align to TRBD1. Germline CDR1 and CDR2: KGHSH and LQKENI. J lost 4 bases, V lost 6 bases, and 2 bases had no gene match. This CDR3 spans 13 amino acids. In DNA form, the CDR3 reads TGTGCCAGCTCCAGGGACAGGAATCAGCCCCAGCATTTT. Amino acid sequence: CASSRDRNQPQHF.

The rearrangement links TRBV19 to TRBJ2-7; D may be TRBD1 or TRBD2 (5 bases each). Per germline, CDR1 LNHDA and CDR2 SQIVND (reference sequence). V was shortened by 4 bases and J by 7 bases, with 17 bases between the two germline ends. The length of the CDR3 is 14 residues. CDR3 DNA: TGTGCCAGTAGTAGAGACTATAGGGGAATGGAGCAGTACTTC. Translation gives CASSRDYRGMEQYF.

The chain has TRBV28 and TRBJ1-3; D gene unclear. Germline-derived CDR1 and CDR2 are MDHEN and SYDVKM. The CDR3 has 15 residues. V was trimmed by 3 bases and J by 2 bases, leaving 11 bases between them. For the CDR3, the DNA is TGTGCCAGCAGTTTGTTATCCGGGACTGGAAACACCATATATTTT. Residues: CASSLLSGTGNTIYF.

This clone has more than one count but fewer than ten. The rearrangement joins TRBV6-5 to TRBJ2-5, with D possibly matching TRBD1 (6 bases). CDR1 and CDR2 from the germline V gene are MNHEY and SVGAGI. V gave up 8 bases and J gave up 2 bases, with 18 bases separating them. The CDR3 spans 15 residues. CDR3 loop: CASRYGGFPQETQYF. The CDR3 DNA sequence: TGTGCCAGCCGGTATGGGGGCTTCCCACAAGAGACCCAGTACTTC.

J is TRBJ2-1 and V is TRBV13, with 10 bases matching TRBD2. Germline CDR1 reads PRHDT; CDR2 reads FYEKMQ (reference sequence). This CDR3 has 15 residues. The junction had 8 bases not matched to a gene; V was cut back by 0 bases and J by 12 bases. DNA of the CDR3: TGTGCCAGCAGCTTAGGGGGAGCGGGAGGGTCTGGGCAGTTCTTC. This encodes CASSLGGAGGSGQFF.

The chain couples TRBV6-5 to TRBJ2-2; no clear D gene. Germline-derived CDR1 and CDR2 are MNHEY and SVGAGI. Trimming left V 0 bases short and J 4 bases short, with 9 bases between. The CDR3 sequence is 15 residues long. In nucleotides, the CDR3 is TGTGCCAGCAGTTACTCGGGCCTAATCACCGGGGAGCTGTTTTTT. Residues: CASSYSGLITGELFF.

The chain combines TRBV19 with TRBJ2-1; D is unclear. The germline gives CDR1 LNHDA, CDR2 SQIVND (reference sequence). V was cut by 1 base and J by 5 bases, with 6 bases left in between. The CDR3 runs 13 residues. CDR3 sequence reads: CASSIGSNNEQFF. Here the CDR3 DNA reads TGTGCCAGTAGTATAGGGAGCAACAATGAGCAGTTCTTC.

The V and J genes are TRBV5-5 and TRBJ2-3; a weak D match, TRBD2 (5 bases). The CDR3 runs 15 residues. The V and J ends lost 4 bases and 1 base respectively, with 13 bases between them. Germline-derived CDR1 and CDR2 are SGHKS and YYEKEE (reference sequence). The CDR3 nucleotides are TGTGCCAGCAGCGTGGACTCAGGTGGCACAGATACGCAGTATTTT. This translates into CASSVDSGGTDTQYF.